Shown below are 25 T cell receptor beta chains from a single sample sequenced in a study of Graves' ophthalmopathy and Graves' hyperthyroidism. As the template, RNA transcripts were used to amplify TCR beta CDR3 regions. RT-PCR with HTBI primers came first, then second-round multiplex PCR. TCRdb reprocessed the multiplex PCR reads via MiXCR and lists one record per CDR3 protein. The sample carries around 590,000 distinct CDR3 sequences, roughly 39% recorded once. Sequenced: peripheral blood or thyroid tissue (not recorded which). These receptors all stem from an adult man with Graves' hyperthyroidism.

In its sample, this clonotype was seen many times. This chain connects TRBV6-5 to TRBJ1-1; tentative D call: TRBD1 (5 bases). V dropped 6 bases and J dropped 8 bases, with 13 bases sitting between them. CDR3 length: 12 amino acids. The germline CDR1 and CDR2 sequences are MNHEY and SVGAGI. The CDR3: CASSLPGGEAFF. For the CDR3, the DNA is TGTGCCAGCAGCCTCCCTGGGGGGGAAGCTTTCTTT.

The V call is TRBV7-2, the J call TRBJ2-5; TRBD2 agrees at 16 bases. CDR1 and CDR2 from the germline V gene are SGHTA and FQGNSA. The junction had 5 bases not matched to a gene; V was cut back by 8 bases and J by 5 bases. The CDR3 totals 15 residues. The CDR3 nucleotides read TGTGCCAGCGGGGGACTAGCGGGAGGGCCGGAGACCCAGTACTTC. Its translation: CASGGLAGGPETQYF. Together with reference TRBV7-2 and TRBJ2-5, the CDR3 gives the full variable domain: GAGVSQSPSNKVTEKGKDVELRCDPISGHTALYWYRQSLGQGLEFLIYFQGNSAPDKSGLPSDRFSAERTGGSVSTLTIQRTQQEDSAVYLCASGGLAGGPETQYFGPGTRLLVL.

This clonotype was seen only once. This chain connects TRBV29-1 to TRBJ1-1; D perhaps matches TRBD1 (5 bases). Deletions cut 8 bases from V and 2 bases from J, with 12 bases between. The germline V gene has CDR1 SQVTM and CDR2 ANQGSEA. The CDR3 sequence is 12 residues long. The CDR3 loop reads CSLWTTNTEAFF. In DNA, the CDR3 is TGCAGCTTATGGACAACAAACACTGAAGCTTTCTTT.

The rearrangement joins TRBV19 to TRBJ1-2; the D is unclear. Trimming removed 3 bases from V and 9 bases from J, with 20 bases in between. The CDR3 is 15 residues long. Germline CDR1 reads LNHDA; CDR2 reads SQIVND (reference sequence). In DNA, the CDR3 is TGTGCCAGTAGTATCCCGGACTGGCCTGCTTATAGCTACACCTTC. Translated: CASSIPDWPAYSYTF.

Worth noting for this clonotype: It may be a read error: a sequence one base away is much more abundant. The rearrangement joins TRBV7-3 to TRBJ2-5, with TRBD2 identical over 10 bases. The V gene's germline CDR1 is SGHTA and CDR2 FQGTGA. V dropped 7 bases and J dropped 2; count of bases not matched to a gene: 16. CDR3 length: 18 amino acids. The CDR3 is CASNTPLERGGQQETQYF. In DNA, the CDR3 is TGTGCCAGCAACACACCCCTTGAGCGGGGGGGACAACAAGAGACCCAGTACTTC.

With respect to this clonotype: The conserved final phenylalanine or tryptophan is absent from the CDR3, which likely points to a read error. No DNA is shown, since the ends of the CDR3 on it are uncertain; the CDR3 is the one TCRdb lists. V is TRBV11-2 and J is TRBJ2-5; the table assigns TRBD2, which was not confirmed against the DNA. The CDR3 contains 15 residues when both ends are counted. Looked up from germline, CDR1 is SGHAT and CDR2 is FQNNGV. CDR3 amino acids: CASSPLPGKGYTFGS.

A note on this clonotype: The junction departs from the called germline gene at one end, perhaps through a read error. The rearrangement uses TRBV5-1 and TRBJ2-2, with unresolved D. CDR3 length: 14 amino acids. Germline lookup yields CDR1 SGHRS and CDR2 YFSETQ. This chain's CDR3 is CASRPLRNTGELFF. The CDR3 nucleotides are TGTGCCAGCAGGCCCCTCAGAAACACCGGGGAGCTGTTTTTT.

This clonotype has a count of ten or more. CDR3 sequence: CASSLTGSPGELFF. As DNA, the CDR3 is TGTGCCAGCAGCTTAACAGGGTCGCCCGGGGAGCTGTTTTTT. The gene calls are TRBV7-3 and TRBJ2-2; no clear D. Germline CDR1 and CDR2: SGHTA and FQGTGA. Trimming pared 0 bases from V and 6 bases from J, leaving 8 bases between. The CDR3 sequence is 14 residues long.

The V and J genes are TRBV19 and TRBJ1-5; no firm D call. Trimming pared 4 bases from V and 3 bases from J, leaving 13 bases between. This CDR3 contains 15 residues. The germline CDR1 and CDR2 sequences are LNHDA and SQIVND (reference sequence). The CDR3, as DNA: TGTGCCAGTAGTACAGAGGGAGGGCACAATCAGCCCCAGCATTTT. Amino acid sequence: CASSTEGGHNQPQHF.

V is TRBV7-2 and J is TRBJ2-7, with 8 bases fitting TRBD2. CDR1 and CDR2 from the germline V gene are SGHTA and FQGNSA. The length of the CDR3 is 14 residues. V was pared by 5 bases and J by 2 bases, with 5 bases of the junction left unmatched. CDR3 nucleotides: TGTGCCAGCAGCCCTAGCGGGTCCCCCTACGAGCAGTACTTC. Protein product: CASSPSGSPYEQYF. Filled out from reference TRBV7-2 and TRBJ2-7, the complete variable domain reads GAGVSQSPSNKVTEKGKDVELRCDPISGHTALYWYRQSLGQGLEFLIYFQGNSAPDKSGLPSDRFSAERTGGSVSTLTIQRTQQEDSAVYLCASSPSGSPYEQYFGPGTRLTVT.

With respect to this clonotype: A much larger clonotype is one base distant, so this may be a read error. The gene calls are TRBV19 and TRBJ1-5; the match to TRBD1 covers 9 bases. CDR3 length: 15 residues. Germline assignment: CDR1 LNHDA and CDR2 SQIVND (reference sequence). The CDR3 spells CAGSNRGLINQPQHF. The CDR3 nucleotides read TGTGCCGGTAGTAACAGGGGGCTCATCAATCAGCCCCAGCATTTT.

This clonotype was seen ten or more times. The CDR3 protein is CASSLVEGETQYF. In DNA, the CDR3 is TGTGCCAGCAGCTTGGTCGAGGGAGAGACCCAGTACTTC. The chain uses TRBV5-6 and TRBJ2-5, with D possibly being TRBD2 (5 bases). V was trimmed by 0 bases and J by 4 bases, leaving 7 bases between them. The CDR3 covers 13 residues. Germline lookup yields CDR1 SGHDT and CDR2 YYEEEE. The complete variable domain, with remaining parts taken from reference TRBV5-6 and TRBJ2-5, reads DAGVTQSPTHLIKTRGQQVTLRCSPKSGHDTVSWYQQALGQGPQFIFQYYEEEERQRGNFPDRFSGHQFPNYSSELNVNALLLGDSALYLCASSLVEGETQYFGPGTRLLVL.

This clonotype appeared many times. The V call is TRBV19, the J call TRBJ1-1; no definite D call. V was pared by 8 bases and J by 0 bases, with 10 bases between. Germline V gene data show CDR1 as LNHDA and CDR2 as SQIVND (reference sequence). There are 13 residues in the CDR3. CDR3 residues: CASRWTVNTEAFF. Written as DNA, the CDR3 is TGTGCCAGTCGATGGACGGTGAACACTGAAGCTTTCTTT.

V usage is TRBV6-2 or TRBV6-3 and J usage is TRBJ2-3, with a possible D match to TRBD2 (5 bases). With 0 bases removed from V and 0 bases from J, the gap between germline ends came to 10 bases. Germline V gene sequence: CDR1 MNHEY, CDR2 SVGEGT. This CDR3 is 16 amino acids long. In DNA form, the CDR3 reads TGTGCCAGCAGTTACTCGAAAAGGACTAGCACAGATACGCAGTATTTT. Amino acids: CASSYSKRTSTDTQYF.

This clonotype was picked up a small number of times. This chain links TRBV19 with TRBJ1-2; D is undetermined. Trimming removed 3 bases from V and 4 bases from J, with 15 bases in between. This CDR3 has 15 residues. Germline V CDR1 and CDR2: LNHDA, SQIVND (reference sequence). Here the CDR3 reads CASSMVRPQLYGYTF. The CDR3 DNA reads as TGTGCCAGTAGTATGGTGAGGCCCCAACTCTATGGCTACACCTTC.

Notes on this clonotype: One base away lies a much larger clone, so this may be a sequencing read error. The chain carries TRBV12-3 or TRBV12-4 and TRBJ1-4, with D possibly matching TRBD1 (5 bases). This CDR3 is built from 12 residues. The ends were cut back, 6 bases at V and 7 bases at J, with 9 bases in the middle. DNA of the CDR3: TGTGCCAGCAGGACAGTACCTGAAAAACTGTTTTTT. Protein product: CASRTVPEKLFF.

This clonotype was picked up many times. No conserved phenylalanine or tryptophan is present at the end of the CDR3, so a read error is the likely explanation. The limits of the CDR3 on the DNA are not certain, so only TCRdb's listed CDR3 is given. The chain joins TRBV5-1 to TRBJ2-7; TRBD2, the table's D call, was not compared with the DNA. Germline assignment: CDR1 SGHRS and CDR2 YFSETQ. The CDR3 sequence runs 8 residues, both termini included. The CDR3 spells CASSRVAG.

This clonotype appeared many times. V and J are TRBV9 and TRBJ2-2, with D uncertain. Trimming cost V 3 bases and J 7 bases, with 13 bases left between them. Germline V CDR1 and CDR2: SGDLS, YYNGEE. CDR3 length: 14 residues. The CDR3 DNA sequence: TGTGCCAGCAGCGCCCTATTGGGAAGCGGGGAGCTGTTTTTT. Translation: CASSALLGSGELFF.

At least ten counts were recorded for this clonotype. Possible read error: a much larger clone is one base away. This rearrangement joins TRBV7-9 to TRBJ1-1; maybe TRBD1 (6 bases). The ends were cut back, 5 bases at V and 4 bases at J, with 11 bases in the middle. Germline CDR1 SEHNR, CDR2 FQNEAQ (reference sequence). CDR3 length equals 13 residues. CDR3 protein: CASSAGQSTEAFF. CDR3 coding DNA: TGTGCCAGCAGCGCCGGACAGAGCACTGAAGCTTTCTTT.

This sequence joins TRBV20-1 and TRBJ2-3; TRBD2 agrees at 15 bases. With V trimmed by 4 bases and J by 7 bases, 9 bases remained unmatched. CDR3 length: 16 amino acids. Germline values: CDR1 DFQATT, CDR2 SNEGSKA (reference sequence). The CDR3 loop reads CSAKAGLAGGGHTQYF. Written as DNA, the CDR3 is TGCAGTGCTAAGGCGGGACTAGCGGGGGGTGGACATACGCAGTATTTT.

The V and J genes are TRBV20-1 and TRBJ2-3; 8 bases align to TRBD2. The CDR3 sequence is 11 residues long. J gave up 6 bases and V 6 bases, and 2 bases lay outside the gene matches. CDR1 DFQATT and CDR2 SNEGSKA come from the germline V gene (reference sequence). CDR3 loop: CSATGGDTQYF. The CDR3 DNA reads TGCAGTGCGACGGGGGGGGATACGCAGTATTTT.

This clonotype was detected many times. The V call is TRBV5-5, the J call TRBJ2-5; 9 bases agree with TRBD1. The V and J ends lost 1 base and 4 bases, in that order; junction bases with no gene match: 5. The CDR3 length is 15 residues. CDR1 SGHKS and CDR2 YYEKEE come from the germline V gene (reference sequence). The CDR3 protein is CASSLLPGQGETQYF. The CDR3 coding sequence is TGTGCCAGCAGCTTGTTGCCGGGACAGGGAGAGACCCAGTACTTC.

Here the CDR3 DNA reads TGTGCCAGCAGTGATCCAGCGGAGGTTACCGGGGAGCTGTTTTTT. Its translation: CASSDPAEVTGELFF. The chain recombines TRBV6-1 with TRBJ2-2; maybe TRBD2 (5 bases). The germline V gene has CDR1 MNHNS and CDR2 SASEGT. The length of the CDR3 is 15 residues. Trimming took 3 bases from V and 5 from J, leaving 13 bases between them.

This clonotype has ten or more counts. The CDR3 bases are TGTGCCAGCAGTTACCAGGGGACTAATAATTCACCCCTCCACTTT. Protein sequence: CASSYQGTNNSPLHF. The chain is built from TRBV6-5 and TRBJ1-6, with D possibly matching TRBD1 (6 bases). The V gene lost 2 bases and the J gene lost 5 bases, with 10 bases spanning the gap. CDR3 length equals 15 residues. Germline V gives CDR1 MNHEY, CDR2 SVGAGI.

This chain links TRBV7-3 with TRBJ2-3, with TRBD1 matching over 9 bases. The CDR3 length is 16 residues. CDR1 and CDR2 from the germline V gene are SGHTA and FQGTGA. Unmatched junction bases numbered 9, after V lost 3 bases and J lost 5 bases. The DNA for the CDR3 is TGTGCCAGCAGCTTGGCGGGACAGGGTAATGGAGATACGCAGTATTTT. It translates to CASSLAGQGNGDTQYF.